This T cell receptor (beta chain) was captured in a study of T-cell reconstitution after alpha-beta-depleted transplantation in children. In its sample, this clonotype was seen a few times. Preparation of the TCRbeta library involved a method that used unique molecular identifiers. One entry per CDR3 protein, called by TCRdb with MiXCR from the PCR reads. This sample has more than 550,000 distinct CDR3 sequences, with roughly a tenth found just once. J lost 4 bases, V lost 5 bases, and 10 bases had no gene match. This CDR3 spans 16 amino acids. Per germline, CDR1 SEHNR and CDR2 FQNEAQ (reference sequence).

Sequencing used PBMCs from the stem cell graft donor, obtained from the stem cell graft. The genes are TRBV7-9 and TRBJ2-7; 11 bases match TRBD2. This clonotype was sampled from a human donor who donated a stem cell graft to a child with acute myeloid leukemia. CDR3 in amino acids: CASSRPTSGSLYEQYF. In nucleotides, the CDR3 is TGTGCCAGCAGCAGACCCACTAGCGGGAGCCTGTACGAGCAGTACTTC.